This entry lists 2 T cell receptor beta chains sequenced from one sample in a study of T-cell reconstitution after alpha-beta-depleted transplantation in children. Unique molecular identifiers tagged the TCRbeta library. TCRdb itself ran the PCR reads through MiXCR, one entry per CDR3 protein. The profile shows about 980,000 distinct CDR3 sequences, less than 30% of them singletons. Specimen: PBMCs, mostly from graft donor cells, collected 360 days after TCRalphabeta/CD19-depleted stem cell transplant. Receptors originate from a boy in the first two years of life who had a stem cell transplant for SCID, so the T cells may come from the graft donor.

This clonotype was recorded at least ten times. The chain recombines TRBV20-1 with TRBJ1-5; 7 bases match TRBD1. The V and J ends lost 6 bases and 3 bases, in that order; junction bases with no gene match: 11. The CDR3 contains 15 residues. Germline CDR1 and CDR2: DFQATT and SNEGSKA (reference sequence). The CDR3 protein is CSAVRGRGNNQPQHF. For the CDR3, the DNA is TGCAGTGCCGTGCGGGGCAGGGGGAACAATCAGCCCCAGCATTTT.

In this sample, this clonotype turned up a few times. The chain recombines TRBV10-3 with TRBJ1-1; D is uncertain. V was shortened by 4 bases and J by 2 bases, with 8 bases between the two germline ends. This CDR3 comprises 13 residues. Germline V gene data show CDR1 as ENHRY and CDR2 as SYGVKD. The CDR3 reads CAISGYTNTEAFF. CDR3 coding DNA: TGTGCCATCAGTGGGTACACCAACACTGAAGCTTTCTTT.